This T cell receptor (beta chain) was sequenced for a study of blood T cell repertoires in COVID-19. Study details: Nucleic acid was either cDNA or gDNA, and it came from T cells, B-cell-depleted T cells, or PBMCs.

V lost 7 bases, J lost 4 bases, and 14 bases lay in between. The CDR3 has 14 residues. Germline CDR1 SGDLS, CDR2 YYNGEE. The data were produced by immunoSEQ multiplex PCR, yet TCRdb's version contains in-frame clones alone and is incomplete. The repertoire holds about 97,000 clones, with 88% as singletons. Sequenced material: peripheral blood. This receptor was taken from a man in his forties or fifties with COVID-19, enrolled during active disease. V is TRBV9 and J is TRBJ1-4; D is unresolved. CDR3 in amino acids: CASAEGGLNEKLFF. The CDR3 DNA reads TGTGCCAGCGCAGAAGGCGGGCTTAATGAAAAACTGTTTTTT. The full variable domain, in which reference TRBV9 and TRBJ1-4 provide the parts outside the CDR3, is DSGVTQTPKHLITATGQRVTLRCSPRSGDLSVYWYQQSLDQGLQFLIQYYNGEERAKGNILERFSAQQFPDLHSELNLSSLELGDSALYFCASAEGGLNEKLFFGSGTQLSVL.